The 16 T cell receptor beta chains listed next were all sequenced from one sample in a study of blood T cells in healthy people across ages. A sample-barcoded 5' primer and a J-beta primer mix were used in a second PCR of roughly 7 to 11 cycles. One entry per CDR3 protein results from TCRdb running MiXCR on the 5' RACE reads. The sample shows about 580,000 distinct CDR3 sequences, more than 45% of them seen only once. Input material: blood. Receptors were obtained from a man at least 80 years old in good health.

This clonotype turned up a few times. A much larger clone lies one base from this, so it may be a read error. The chain is built from TRBV6-6 and TRBJ2-7; TRBD2 aligns across 8 bases. V was pared by 5 bases and J by 4 bases, with 13 bases of the junction left unmatched. This CDR3 is built from 16 residues. Germline V gene data show CDR1 as MNHNY and CDR2 as SVGAGI (reference sequence). The CDR3 sequence is CASSPTASGRSYEQYF. DNA for the CDR3: TGTGCCAGCAGTCCAACTGCAAGCGGGAGAAGTTACGAGCAGTACTTC.

A few counts support this clonotype. The V and J genes are TRBV7-9 and TRBJ2-7, with D perhaps being TRBD1 or TRBD2 (5 bases each). V was cut by 11 bases and J by 5 bases, with 16 bases left in between. CDR1 is SEHNR, CDR2 FQNEAQ, per germline (reference sequence). This CDR3 has 12 amino acids. CDR3 protein: CALHRDGDEQYF. The CDR3 nucleotides read TGTGCCCTCCATCGGGACGGAGACGAGCAGTACTTC.

This clonotype turned up a few times. The V and J genes are TRBV25-1 and TRBJ2-7; 7 positions agree with TRBD1. Germline CDR1 MGHDK, CDR2 SYGVNS. V dropped 3 bases and J dropped 6; count of bases not matched to a gene: 8. The CDR3 spans 14 residues. The CDR3 loop is CASSDLRQGAEQYF. As DNA, the CDR3 is TGTGCCAGCAGTGACCTGAGACAGGGTGCCGAGCAGTACTTC.

This clonotype was recorded a few times. The rearrangement uses TRBV7-9 and TRBJ1-1; D unresolved. The germline V and J ends were trimmed by 1 base and 1 base, with 10 bases remaining between them. CDR1 and CDR2 (germline): SEHNR, FQNEAQ (reference sequence). The CDR3 has 15 residues. The CDR3 spells CASSLGAGANTEAFF. The CDR3 DNA follows: TGTGCCAGCAGCTTAGGGGCAGGCGCGAACACTGAAGCTTTCTTT.

The V and J genes are TRBV10-3 and TRBJ1-5; tentative D call: TRBD1 (5 bases). The germline V gene encodes CDR1 ENHRY and CDR2 SYGVKD. This CDR3 contains 15 residues. V dropped 5 bases and J dropped 0 bases, with 11 bases sitting between them. The CDR3 spells CAISIDSYSNQPQHF. For the CDR3, the DNA is TGTGCCATCAGTATAGACAGCTATAGCAATCAGCCCCAGCATTTT.

The chain employs TRBV2 and TRBJ2-1; TRBD2 matches at 8 bases. V lost 4 bases and J lost 6; bases outside the gene matches: 8. The germline V gene encodes CDR1 SNHLY and CDR2 FYNNEI. The CDR3 consists of 15 residues. The CDR3 loop reads CASSGGTRSVNEQFF. The CDR3 region has the DNA TGTGCCAGCAGTGGCGGGACTAGGTCTGTCAATGAGCAGTTCTTC.

V and J are TRBV29-1 and TRBJ1-2; weak D call: TRBD1 (6 bases). Trimming took 6 bases from V and 6 from J, leaving 17 bases between them. The CDR3 totals 13 residues. Germline V lookup: CDR1 SQVTM, CDR2 ANQGSEA. CDR3 nucleotide sequence: TGCAGCGTCCCGGCCCAGGGGCGGAATGGCTACACCTTC. Encoded protein: CSVPAQGRNGYTF.

The V and J genes are TRBV6-2 or TRBV6-3 and TRBJ2-1; D is perhaps TRBD1 or TRBD2 (7 bases each). The CDR3 is made up of 15 amino acids. V shed 7 bases and J shed 8 bases, with 21 bases lying between them. The germline CDR1 and CDR2 sequences are MNHEY and SVGEGT. CDR3 amino acids: CASTDRAGAGDEQFF. In DNA, the CDR3 is TGTGCCAGCACCGACAGGGCGGGAGCTGGGGATGAGCAGTTCTTC.

V and J are TRBV20-1 and TRBJ2-1, with 8 bases lining up with TRBD2. The CDR3 has 15 residues. Germline-derived CDR1 and CDR2 are DFQATT and SNEGSKA (reference sequence). Trimming cost V 0 bases and J 7 bases; bases outside gene matches: 8. CDR3 coding DNA: TGCAGTGCTAGAGATCTGTCCAGCGGGAGTAATGAGCAGTTCTTC. It encodes CSARDLSSGSNEQFF.

As regards this clonotype: A much larger clone lies a single base off, so this may be a read error. The V call is TRBV12-3 or TRBV12-4, the J call TRBJ2-3; 8 bases line up with TRBD2. The CDR3 length is 17 residues. V lost 3 bases and J lost 0; bases outside the gene matches: 8. The CDR3 DNA reads as TGTGCCAGCAGTTTGTTGAGTAGCGGGGTTAGCACAGATACGCAGTATTTT. Amino acid sequence: CASSLLSSGVSTDTQYF.

As for this clonotype: A read error may be the cause here, since a much bigger clone is one base away. V is TRBV20-1 and J is TRBJ2-1, with D tentatively TRBD1 (6 bases). The J call may be faulty, since TRBJ2-7 better matches the DNA end. The germline V gene encodes CDR1 DFQATT and CDR2 SNEGSKA (reference sequence). This CDR3 region has 13 residues. The CDR3 sequence is CSARSTGYNEQYF. CDR3 sequence (DNA): TGCAGTGCTAGAAGTACAGGGTACAATGAGCAGTACTTC.

The V gene is TRBV11-2, the J gene TRBJ2-7; D might be TRBD1 or TRBD2, each matching 5 bases. The CDR3 is 16 amino acids. V was clipped by 4 bases and J by 9 bases, with 25 bases between them. Germline V CDR1 and CDR2: SGHAT, FQNNGV. CDR3 residues: CASSYIRDRRAGAQYF. For the CDR3, the DNA is TGTGCCAGCAGCTACATCCGGGACCGTAGGGCGGGTGCGCAGTACTTC.

Note on this clonotype: A read error may account for a junction end that differs from germline. CDR3 region: CASCLENVLTF. CDR3 DNA sequence: TGTGCCAGCTGCTTAGAGAACGTCCTGACTTTC. V is TRBV11-1 and J is TRBJ2-6; the D is unclear. Germline V gene data show CDR1 as SGHAT and CDR2 as FQDESV (reference sequence). The CDR3 is 11 amino acids.

This clonotype was detected a few times. CDR3 in amino acids: CAIGGSSTDTQYF. The CDR3, as DNA: TGTGCTATCGGGGGGTCCAGCACAGATACGCAGTATTTT. The chain combines TRBV7-7 with TRBJ2-3; TRBD2 aligns across 7 bases. CDR1 is SSHAT, CDR2 FNYEAQ, per germline (reference sequence). The CDR3 totals 13 residues.

Many counts were recorded for this clonotype. The chain recombines TRBV6-6 with TRBJ1-2; 7 bases fit TRBD1. The CDR3 runs to 16 residues. The trim removed 7 bases at V and 2 bases at J, leaving 13 bases unmatched. Germline assignment: CDR1 MNHNY and CDR2 SVGAGI (reference sequence). The CDR3 protein is CASTPGGGLKNYGYTF. Here the CDR3 DNA reads TGTGCCAGCACCCCGGGAGGGGGCTTAAAGAACTATGGCTACACCTTC.

As to this clonotype: Since a much larger clone is just one base distant, this may be a read error. The gene calls are TRBV6-5 and TRBJ2-4; the D is unclear. Gene TRBJ2-5 matches the end of the DNA better, so the J call may be wrong. CDR1 is MNHEY and CDR2 is SVGAGI in the germline V gene. The CDR3 runs 13 residues. CDR3 region: CASSYLRRETQYF. CDR3 coding DNA: TGTGCCAGCAGTTACCTGCGACGAGAGACCCAGTACTTC.